The rows below give T cell receptor beta chains drawn from one sample of a study of T cells in Graves' hyperthyroidism and ophthalmopathy. TCRdb analysed the multiplex PCR reads with MiXCR anew, one entry per CDR3 protein. The sample has about 640,000 distinct CDR3 sequences, 14% seen once. Sample: blood. The receptors were sampled from a woman aged 45-65 years with Graves' ophthalmopathy. The CDR3 runs from the conserved cysteine through the conserved F or W. Fields, in order: clone size, V gene, J gene, D gene, CDR3 protein, CDR3 DNA. D genes are given only for firm matches. Part of the rows lack a size; the others show once, few, many or a class for expanded clones.

abundance: many
v_gene: TRBV2
j_gene: TRBJ1-5
d_gene: TRBD1
CDR3aa: CASRSGTAGTGNQPQHF
CDR3nt: TGTGCCAGCAGGTCCGGGACAGCCGGAACTGGCAATCAGCCCCAGCATTTT

abundance: many
v_gene: TRBV18
j_gene: TRBJ2-1
d_gene: TRBD1
CDR3aa: CASSHGQGGNNEQFF
CDR3nt: TGTGCCAGCTCTCATGGACAGGGAGGAAACAATGAGCAGTTCTTC

abundance: many
v_gene: TRBV7-2
j_gene: TRBJ2-3
d_gene: TRBD2
CDR3aa: CASSLQGTSGTGTDTQYF
CDR3nt: TGTGCCAGCAGCTTACAAGGGACTAGCGGGACCGGGACAGATACGCAGTATTTT

abundance: many
v_gene: TRBV5-5
j_gene: TRBJ1-1
d_gene: NA
CDR3aa: CASSLGTAYYTEAFF
CDR3nt: TGTGCCAGCAGCTTGGGGACAGCATATTACACTGAAGCTTTCTTT

abundance: NA
v_gene: TRBV25-1
j_gene: TRBJ2-3
d_gene: TRBD2
CDR3aa: CASSIGLAGIGDTQYF
CDR3nt: TGTGCCAGCAGTATCGGACTAGCGGGGATAGGGGATACGCAGTATTTT

abundance: few
v_gene: TRBV20-1
j_gene: TRBJ2-1
d_gene: TRBD2
CDR3aa: CSAWGLAGDVYEQFF
CDR3nt: TGCAGTGCTTGGGGACTAGCGGGAGATGTATATGAGCAGTTCTTC

abundance: NA
v_gene: TRBV5-1
j_gene: TRBJ1-2
d_gene: NA
CDR3aa: CASSVGGSGDRNYGYTF
CDR3nt: TGCGCCAGCAGCGTGGGGGGTTCGGGGGATCGAAACTATGGCTACACCTTC

abundance: many
v_gene: TRBV28
j_gene: TRBJ2-2
d_gene: NA
CDR3aa: CASSQTGPTGELFF
CDR3nt: TGTGCCAGCAGTCAAACAGGACCTACCGGGGAGCTGTTTTTT

abundance: NA
v_gene: TRBV9
j_gene: TRBJ1-5
d_gene: NA
CDR3aa: CASSVASGGQPQHF
CDR3nt: TGTGCCAGCAGCGTAGCTAGCGGGGGTCAGCCCCAGCATTTT

abundance: many
v_gene: TRBV7-3
j_gene: TRBJ2-1
d_gene: NA
CDR3aa: CASSLTDTDNEQFF
CDR3nt: TGTGCCAGCAGCCTGACGGACACAGACAATGAGCAGTTCTTC

abundance: many
v_gene: TRBV6-2/TRBV6-3
j_gene: TRBJ1-5
d_gene: NA
CDR3aa: CASRFGTPNQPQHF
CDR3nt: TGTGCCAGCAGGTTCGGGACACCTAATCAGCCCCAGCATTTT

abundance: few
v_gene: TRBV27
j_gene: TRBJ2-2
d_gene: NA
CDR3aa: CASSPSAGDATGELFF
CDR3nt: TGTGCCAGCAGTCCTTCCGCAGGGGACGCCACCGGGGAGCTGTTTTTT

abundance: few
v_gene: TRBV25-1
j_gene: TRBJ1-4
d_gene: NA
CDR3aa: CASSEWAVLNEKLFF
CDR3nt: TGTGCCAGCAGTGAATGGGCAGTCCTTAATGAAAAACTGTTTTTT

abundance: NA
v_gene: TRBV12-3/TRBV12-4
j_gene: TRBJ1-2
d_gene: NA
CDR3aa: CASSFLRVQGYTF
CDR3nt: TGTGCCAGCAGTTTTTTGAGGGTTCAAGGCTACACCTTC

abundance: many
v_gene: TRBV28
j_gene: TRBJ2-5
d_gene: TRBD2
CDR3aa: CASSSREKYQETQYF
CDR3nt: TGTGCCAGCAGTTCGCGGGAGAAGTACCAAGAGACCCAGTACTTC

abundance: few
v_gene: TRBV13
j_gene: TRBJ2-2
d_gene: NA
CDR3aa: CASSLDDYWSPGELFF
CDR3nt: TGTGCCAGCAGCTTAGATGATTATTGGAGCCCCGGGGAGCTGTTTTTT

abundance: few
v_gene: TRBV7-3
j_gene: TRBJ2-5
d_gene: NA
CDR3aa: CASSLVYGETQYF
CDR3nt: TGTGCCAGCAGCTTAGTATACGGGGAGACCCAGTACTTC

abundance: few
v_gene: TRBV5-1
j_gene: TRBJ1-2
d_gene: TRBD1
CDR3aa: CASRAGTGEVGYTF
CDR3nt: TGCGCCAGCAGAGCAGGGACAGGGGAAGTTGGCTACACCTTC

abundance: many
v_gene: TRBV7-9
j_gene: TRBJ1-1
d_gene: NA
CDR3aa: CASSLVSGTEAFF
CDR3nt: TGTGCCAGCAGCTTAGTAAGCGGCACTGAAGCTTTCTTT

abundance: many
v_gene: TRBV3-2
j_gene: TRBJ1-4
d_gene: NA
CDR3aa: CASKPVRDLNEKLFF
CDR3nt: TGTGCCAGCAAGCCCGTCCGGGACTTAAATGAAAAACTGTTTTTT

abundance: few
v_gene: TRBV7-2
j_gene: TRBJ2-3
d_gene: NA
CDR3aa: CASSSKDTDTQYF
CDR3nt: TGTGCCAGCAGCTCTAAAGATACAGATACGCAGTATTTT

abundance: many
v_gene: TRBV20-1
j_gene: TRBJ1-1
d_gene: NA
CDR3aa: CSARDARNTHTEAFF
CDR3nt: TGCAGTGCTAGAGATGCTCGCAACACCCACACTGAAGCTTTCTTT

abundance: few
v_gene: TRBV20-1
j_gene: TRBJ2-2
d_gene: NA
CDR3aa: CSARAKPGHANTGELFF
CDR3nt: TGCAGTGCTAGGGCTAAGCCCGGACATGCGAACACCGGGGAGCTGTTTTTT

abundance: many
v_gene: TRBV4-3
j_gene: TRBJ2-7
d_gene: TRBD2
CDR3aa: CASSQGNSGSEQYF
CDR3nt: TGCGCCAGCAGCCAAGGTAATAGCGGGAGCGAGCAGTACTTC

abundance: NA
v_gene: TRBV7-8
j_gene: TRBJ2-7
d_gene: NA
CDR3aa: CASSPQSTGTRGVEQYF
CDR3nt: TGTGCCAGCAGCCCCCAGTCGACCGGGACCCGGGGCGTGGAGCAGTACTTC

abundance: many
v_gene: TRBV30
j_gene: TRBJ1-2
d_gene: TRBD1
CDR3aa: CAWREPRQGNYGYTF
CDR3nt: TGTGCCTGGAGGGAGCCCCGACAGGGCAACTATGGCTACACCTTC

abundance: NA
v_gene: TRBV6-1
j_gene: TRBJ2-1
d_gene: TRBD1
CDR3aa: CASAKNRDSNEQFF
CDR3nt: TGTGCCAGCGCAAAAAACCGGGACAGCAATGAGCAGTTCTTC

abundance: few
v_gene: TRBV5-1
j_gene: TRBJ2-7
d_gene: NA
CDR3aa: CASSFKRSSYEQYF
CDR3nt: TGCGCCAGCAGCTTCAAAAGGAGCTCCTACGAGCAGTACTTC

abundance: NA
v_gene: TRBV15
j_gene: TRBJ1-2
d_gene: NA
CDR3aa: CATSRDVSYGYTF
CDR3nt: TGTGCCACCAGCAGAGATGTCAGCTATGGCTACACCTTC

abundance: few
v_gene: TRBV6-2/TRBV6-3
j_gene: TRBJ2-1
d_gene: TRBD1
CDR3aa: CASSQTGVRNEQFF
CDR3nt: TGTGCCAGCAGTCAGACAGGGGTTAGGAATGAGCAGTTCTTC

abundance: many
v_gene: TRBV29-1
j_gene: TRBJ2-7
d_gene: TRBD1
CDR3aa: CSVGWTGPPGEQYF
CDR3nt: TGCAGCGTTGGCTGGACAGGCCCACCGGGAGAGCAGTACTTC

abundance: many
v_gene: TRBV12-3/TRBV12-4
j_gene: TRBJ2-1
d_gene: TRBD2
CDR3aa: CASRQGGRTHYNEQFF
CDR3nt: TGTGCCAGCCGCCAGGGCGGGAGGACCCACTACAATGAGCAGTTCTTC

abundance: many
v_gene: TRBV20-1
j_gene: TRBJ2-7
d_gene: NA
CDR3aa: CSARVPGTYEQYF
CDR3nt: TGCAGTGCTAGAGTGCCAGGCACCTACGAGCAGTACTTC

abundance: NA
v_gene: TRBV24-1
j_gene: TRBJ2-5
d_gene: NA
CDR3aa: CATAGAGMETQYF
CDR3nt: TGTGCCACCGCCGGCGCAGGGATGGAGACCCAGTACTTC

abundance: few
v_gene: TRBV27
j_gene: TRBJ1-4
d_gene: TRBD1
CDR3aa: CASSSRDRDSEKLFF
CDR3nt: TGTGCCAGCAGTAGCCGGGACAGGGATTCTGAAAAACTGTTTTTT

abundance: many
v_gene: TRBV7-2
j_gene: TRBJ2-5
d_gene: TRBD1
CDR3aa: CASSFQQGNGETQYF
CDR3nt: TGTGCCAGCAGCTTCCAACAGGGGAATGGGGAGACCCAGTACTTC

abundance: many
v_gene: TRBV7-9
j_gene: TRBJ2-2
d_gene: NA
CDR3aa: CAGIDRRGNTGELFF
CDR3nt: TGTGCCGGGATAGACAGACGGGGAAACACCGGGGAGCTGTTTTTT

abundance: many
v_gene: TRBV20-1
j_gene: TRBJ2-7
d_gene: TRBD2
CDR3aa: CSARDTLAGDREQYF
CDR3nt: TGCAGTGCTAGAGATACCCTAGCGGGAGATAGGGAGCAGTACTTC

abundance: many
v_gene: TRBV30
j_gene: TRBJ1-5
d_gene: NA
CDR3aa: CAWSGPGVVGQPQHF
CDR3nt: TGTGCCTGGAGTGGCCCCGGGGTAGTAGGACAGCCCCAGCATTTT

abundance: many
v_gene: TRBV3-1
j_gene: TRBJ1-5
d_gene: NA
CDR3aa: CASSRGTGSNQPQHF
CDR3nt: TGTGCCAGCAGCCGAGGGACTGGGTCCAATCAGCCCCAGCATTTT

abundance: many
v_gene: TRBV15
j_gene: TRBJ2-3
d_gene: TRBD2
CDR3aa: CATSRDVSSGSVTDTQYF
CDR3nt: TGTGCCACCAGCAGGGACGTATCTAGCGGGAGTGTGACAGATACGCAGTATTTT

abundance: NA
v_gene: TRBV5-6
j_gene: TRBJ1-1
d_gene: NA
CDR3aa: CASTPTDMNTEAFF
CDR3nt: TGTGCCAGCACCCCGACAGACATGAACACTGAAGCTTTCTTT

abundance: many
v_gene: TRBV28
j_gene: TRBJ2-7
d_gene: NA
CDR3aa: CASKVPGRANYEQYF
CDR3nt: TGTGCCAGCAAAGTTCCAGGCAGGGCGAACTACGAGCAGTACTTC

abundance: many
v_gene: TRBV3-1
j_gene: TRBJ2-2
d_gene: NA
CDR3aa: CASSQFGLSDTGELFF
CDR3nt: TGTGCCAGCAGCCAATTTGGTCTATCAGACACCGGGGAGCTGTTTTTT

abundance: few
v_gene: TRBV14
j_gene: TRBJ2-6
d_gene: NA
CDR3aa: CASSQGPTSGANVLTF
CDR3nt: TGTGCCAGCAGCCAGGGGCCCACGTCTGGGGCCAACGTCCTGACTTTC

abundance: many
v_gene: TRBV5-6
j_gene: TRBJ2-7
d_gene: NA
CDR3aa: CASSLTGVREQYF
CDR3nt: TGTGCCAGCAGCTTGACAGGCGTGAGGGAGCAGTACTTC

abundance: few
v_gene: TRBV10-3
j_gene: TRBJ2-7
d_gene: TRBD2
CDR3aa: CATSAELAGVREQYF
CDR3nt: TGTGCCACCTCGGCCGAACTAGCGGGAGTCCGCGAGCAGTACTTC

abundance: NA
v_gene: TRBV19
j_gene: TRBJ2-7
d_gene: NA
CDR3aa: CASSIPGSYEQYF
CDR3nt: TGTGCCAGTAGTATCCCAGGCTCCTACGAGCAGTACTTC

abundance: few
v_gene: TRBV7-9
j_gene: TRBJ1-1
d_gene: NA
CDR3aa: CAIHTEAFF
CDR3nt: TGTGCCATCCACACTGAAGCTTTCTTT

abundance: many
v_gene: TRBV6-1
j_gene: TRBJ2-7
d_gene: NA
CDR3aa: CASAGLSYEQYF
CDR3nt: TGTGCCAGCGCGGGACTGAGCTACGAGCAGTACTTC

abundance: NA
v_gene: TRBV20-1
j_gene: TRBJ1-5
d_gene: NA
CDR3aa: CSARGPWGNQPQHF
CDR3nt: TGCAGTGCTAGAGGCCCCTGGGGCAATCAGCCCCAGCATTTT

abundance: few
v_gene: TRBV4-3
j_gene: TRBJ2-1
d_gene: TRBD2
CDR3aa: CASSPRLAGNPWSYNEQFF
CDR3nt: TGCGCCAGCAGCCCCCGACTAGCGGGTAATCCTTGGTCCTACAATGAGCAGTTCTTC

abundance: many
v_gene: TRBV20-1
j_gene: TRBJ2-7
d_gene: TRBD2
CDR3aa: CSARAPPGLLSGPTYEQYF
CDR3nt: TGCAGTGCTAGAGCCCCTCCGGGACTATTGAGTGGACCTACCTACGAGCAGTACTTC

abundance: many
v_gene: TRBV20-1
j_gene: TRBJ2-5
d_gene: TRBD2
CDR3aa: CSAKSGSRWETQYF
CDR3nt: TGCAGTGCTAAAAGCGGGAGTAGGTGGGAGACCCAGTACTTC